The next 27 T cell receptor beta chains were all read from a single sample in a study of blood T cell repertoires in COVID-19. Assay used: immunoSEQ multiplex PCR; TCRdb lists only in-frame clones, some missing. The table has some 110,000 clones, 65% to 80% seen once. Specimen: peripheral blood. These receptors were collected from a man between 50 and 59 years old with acute or convalescent COVID-19.

This chain links TRBV5-4 with TRBJ2-5; D ambiguous. Germline V gives CDR1 SGHNT, CDR2 YYREEE (reference sequence). Trimming removed 1 base from V and 5 bases from J, with 6 bases in between. The CDR3 consists of 12 residues. The CDR3 is CASSLRGETQYF. Written as DNA, the CDR3 is TGTGCCAGCAGCTTGCGTGGCGAGACCCAGTACTTC.

The CDR3, as DNA: TGTGCCAGCAGTTCTCGACTAGCGGGAGGGTCCCCCTACTACAATGAGCAGTTCTTC. It translates to CASSSRLAGGSPYYNEQFF. V is TRBV27 and J is TRBJ2-1; 14 bases align to TRBD2. V lost 4 bases, J lost 3 bases, and 11 bases stayed unmatched. The CDR3 length is 19 residues. Germline lookup yields CDR1 MNHEY and CDR2 SMNVEV (reference sequence).

This clone was recorded only once. The chain recombines TRBV5-1 with TRBJ2-2; 15 nucleotides agree with TRBD2. Per germline, CDR1 SGHRS and CDR2 YFSETQ. The CDR3 has 18 amino acids. V shed 4 bases and J 2 bases; nucleotides not matched to a gene: 6. The CDR3 DNA follows: TGCGCCAGCAGCCCGGGACTAGCGGGGGGCCCAAACACCGGGGAGCTGTTTTTT. Protein sequence: CASSPGLAGGPNTGELFF. Variable domain in full (rest from reference TRBV5-1 and TRBJ2-2): KAGVTQTPRYLIKTRGQQVTLSCSPISGHRSVSWYQQTPGQGLQFLFEYFSETQRNKGNFPGRFSGRQFSNSRSEMNVSTLELGDSALYLCASSPGLAGGPNTGELFFGEGSRLTVL.

The CDR3 is CASSKGLAGTEGEQYF. The CDR3 DNA sequence: TGTGCCAGCAGCAAGGGACTAGCGGGGACGGAGGGCGAGCAGTACTTC. The chain couples TRBV9 to TRBJ2-7, with TRBD2 matching over 13 bases. Per germline, CDR1 SGDLS and CDR2 YYNGEE. V was pared by 4 bases and J by 6 bases, with 10 bases of the junction left unmatched. The CDR3 extends over 16 amino acids.

Concerning this clone itself: Other nucleotide sequences from this sample produce the same CDR3. The chain uses TRBV11-2 and TRBJ1-1; no definite D call. Trimming stripped 0 bases from V and 3 bases from J, with 5 bases between. This CDR3 comprises 13 residues. Germline lookup yields CDR1 SGHAT and CDR2 FQNNGV. CDR3 DNA: TGTGCCAGCAGCTTAGATCGAGACACTGAAGCTTTCTTT. This gives the protein CASSLDRDTEAFF.

The chain's CDR3 is CASSQEISGVTHGYTF. CDR3 nucleotide sequence: TGTGCCAGCAGCCAAGAGATCTCAGGGGTAACACATGGCTACACCTTC. V gene TRBV14 combines with J gene TRBJ1-2, with D tentatively TRBD1 (6 bases). Trimming pared 0 bases from V and 6 bases from J, leaving 17 bases between. The germline gives CDR1 SGHDN, CDR2 FVKESK. This CDR3 region has 16 residues.

This clone is a singleton in its sample. V is TRBV3-1 (or the pseudogene TRBV3-2) and J is TRBJ2-5; tentative D call: TRBD1 (8 bases). Germline CDR1 reads LGHDT; CDR2 reads YNNKEL (reference sequence). This CDR3 has 14 amino acids. Trimming took off 4 bases at V and 5 bases at J, with 14 bases between the two ends. CDR3 amino acids: CASSRQGRGETQYF. DNA for the CDR3: TGTGCCAGCAGCCGACAGGGGCGGGGGGAGACCCAGTACTTC.

The V and J genes are TRBV5-6 and TRBJ1-2; unclear D gene. This CDR3 has 12 residues. The germline V gene encodes CDR1 SGHDT and CDR2 YYEEEE. The V gene lost 6 bases and the J gene lost 6 bases, with 12 bases spanning the gap. The CDR3 region has the DNA TGTGCCAGCACCCGGCGGGTGGATGGCTACACCTTC. Its translation is CASTRRVDGYTF.

The V call is TRBV10-2, the J call TRBJ1-3, with D perhaps matching TRBD1 (6 bases). The germline V gene encodes CDR1 WSHSY and CDR2 SAAADI. This CDR3 is 16 amino acids long. V lost 5 bases, J lost 4 bases, and 18 bases lay in between. In DNA form, the CDR3 reads TGCGCCAGCAGTCTGGGGGGGGCCGAGGAAGGAAACACCATATATTTT. It codes for CASSLGGAEEGNTIYF.

This chain links TRBV2 with TRBJ2-5; 8 nucleotides line up with TRBD2. CDR3 length equals 16 residues. J lost 4 bases, V lost 4 bases, and 11 bases had no gene match. Germline values: CDR1 SNHLY, CDR2 FYNNEI. The CDR3 is CASSGSLAGTGETQYF. The CDR3 DNA reads as TGTGCCAGCAGTGGATCCTTAGCGGGGACGGGAGAGACCCAGTACTTC.

The J gene is TRBJ1-2, the V gene TRBV5-1; D not certain. The CDR3 covers 13 residues. Germline CDR1 SGHRS, CDR2 YFSETQ. Deletions cut 5 bases from V and 8 bases from J, with 16 bases between. In DNA, the CDR3 is TGCGCCAGCAGATATTCCCGGAGGGAGGGCTACACCTTC. Its protein is CASRYSRREGYTF.

This rearrangement joins TRBV19 to TRBJ1-2; 7 bases align to TRBD1. Germline CDR1 reads LNHDA; CDR2 reads SQIVND (reference sequence). J was trimmed by 3 bases and V by 5 bases; bases with no gene match: 9. This CDR3 spans 15 amino acids. In DNA, the CDR3 is TGTGCCAGTAGTTCTTCCCGGGACAGCTACTATGGCTACACCTTC. Translating gives CASSSSRDSYYGYTF.

In this sample, this clone turned up once. V and J are TRBV5-1 and TRBJ2-5; 9 bases are shared with TRBD2. V lost 2 bases and J lost 1; bases outside the gene matches: 9. Germline CDR1 SGHRS, CDR2 YFSETQ. This CDR3 comprises 17 residues. The CDR3 DNA sequence: TGCGCCAGCAGCTTTGGGTCTAGCGGGGAGGGCCAAGAGACCCAGTACTTC. The encoded protein is CASSFGSSGEGQETQYF.

This sequence joins TRBV7-2 and TRBJ2-1, with TRBD2 identical over 8 bases. V was clipped by 5 bases and J by 8 bases; unmatched bases: 8. CDR1 and CDR2 from the germline V gene are SGHTA and FQGNSA. The CDR3 has 14 amino acids. CDR3 loop: CASSLHGSGDEQFF. The CDR3 DNA is TGTGCCAGCAGCCTCCACGGTAGCGGGGATGAGCAGTTCTTC.

The rearrangement links TRBV9 to TRBJ2-3; 11 positions agree with TRBD2. After removal of 0 bases from V and 6 bases from J, the junction contained 9 bases not matched to a gene. The CDR3 has 17 amino acids. Germline V lookup: CDR1 SGDLS, CDR2 YYNGEE. The CDR3: CASSVEGSGRAIDTQYF. For the CDR3, the DNA is TGTGCCAGCAGCGTAGAGGGTAGCGGGAGGGCCATCGATACGCAGTATTTT.

This clone has just a few counts. The chain recombines TRBV4-2 with TRBJ1-1; 7 positions agree with TRBD1. CDR3 size: 14 residues. With 7 bases clipped from V and 5 bases from J, the junction kept 10 bases outside the gene matches. Germline V gene data show CDR1 as LGHNA and CDR2 as YNFKEQ. DNA for the CDR3: TGTGCCAGCACACCAGGGGGTTGGGGGACTGAAGCTTTCTTT. It is translated as CASTPGGWGTEAFF.

In nucleotides, the CDR3 is TGCAGTGCTAGTAGACAGGGGCTCGCTGAAGCTTTCTTT. Protein sequence: CSASRQGLAEAFF. This sequence joins TRBV20-1 and TRBJ1-1; TRBD1 aligns across 8 bases. The CDR3 has 13 amino acids. The V and J ends lost 3 bases and 6 bases, in that order; junction bases with no gene match: 6. Germline CDR1 DFQATT, CDR2 SNEGSKA (reference sequence).

CDR3 protein: CATSDLGTGECNQPQHF. DNA for the CDR3: TGTGCCACCAGTGATTTGGGGACAGGGGAATGCAATCAGCCCCAGCATTTT. The rearrangement uses TRBV24-1 and TRBJ1-5, with 10 bases aligning to TRBD1. The CDR3 spans 17 residues. The germline V gene has CDR1 KGHDR and CDR2 SFDVKD. Losses at the gene ends were 0 bases for V and 2 bases for J; bases not matched to a gene: 3.

The CDR3 sequence is CASSSGQGGTYEQYF. The CDR3 DNA follows: TGTGCCAGCAGTTCCGGACAGGGGGGAACCTACGAGCAGTACTTC. The J gene is TRBJ2-7, the V gene TRBV28, with 10 bases identical to TRBD1. Germline V gene lookup returns CDR1 MDHEN and CDR2 SYDVKM. The CDR3 totals 15 residues. V was clipped by 4 bases and J by 2 bases; unmatched bases: 5.

The rearrangement uses TRBV2 and TRBJ1-5, with D perhaps matching TRBD1 (6 bases). With 7 bases removed from V and 6 bases from J, the gap between germline ends came to 13 bases. CDR3 length: 13 amino acids. CDR1 is SNHLY, CDR2 FYNNEI, per germline. As DNA, the CDR3 is TGTGCCAGCAAGGGGGGGAGAGCTCAGCCCCAGCATTTT. Protein product: CASKGGRAQPQHF.

This clone was detected a few times. The V gene is TRBV7-3, the J gene TRBJ1-6; 9 nucleotides align to TRBD1. The CDR3 length is 15 residues. V lost 2 bases to trimming and J lost 7 bases; unmatched junction nucleotides: 3. Germline assignment: CDR1 SGHTA and CDR2 FQGTGA. The CDR3 DNA sequence: TGTGCCAGCAGCTTAGGACAGGGGACAAATTCACCCCTCCACTTT. This sequence encodes CASSLGQGTNSPLHF.

The chain carries TRBV27 and TRBJ2-7; 8 bases line up with TRBD1. The CDR3 contains 16 residues. Germline assignment: CDR1 MNHEY and CDR2 SMNVEV (reference sequence). Unmatched junction bases numbered 11, after V lost 5 bases and J lost 2 bases. CDR3 nucleotide sequence: TGTGCCAGCAGTCCCCTCCAGGGGGCGGACCCCTACGAGCAGTACTTC. This translates into CASSPLQGADPYEQYF.

Of note for this clone: Other DNA sequences in this specimen translate into the identical CDR3. The chain combines TRBV11-3 with TRBJ2-3, with 15 nucleotides matching TRBD2. Germline-derived CDR1 and CDR2 are SGHNT and YENEEA. Trimming removed 5 bases from V and 3 bases from J; junction bases left unmatched: 3. This CDR3 contains 16 residues. CDR3 sequence: CASSPGTSGRTDTQYF. In DNA form, the CDR3 reads TGTGCCAGCAGCCCCGGGACTAGCGGGAGGACAGATACGCAGTATTTT.

The gene calls are TRBV5-4 and TRBJ2-7; the match to TRBD1 covers 8 bases. CDR1 SGHNT and CDR2 YYREEE come from the germline V gene (reference sequence). The CDR3 contains 14 residues. V lost 5 bases, J lost 1 base, and 5 bases stayed unmatched. The CDR3 coding sequence is TGTGCCAGCAGAGCCGGGACAGGTTCCTACGAGCAGTACTTC. It is translated as CASRAGTGSYEQYF.

This chain joins TRBV5-6 and TRBJ2-7; no reliable D call. Trimming took 4 bases from V and 7 from J, leaving 15 bases between them. The CDR3 loop spans 13 amino acids. Germline CDR1 SGHDT, CDR2 YYEEEE. CDR3 DNA sequence: TGTGCCAGCAGCGACGACACCTGGGTGGAGCAGTACTTC. It is translated as CASSDDTWVEQYF.

The chain carries TRBV6-5 and TRBJ2-2; TRBD1 agrees at 9 bases. The CDR3 length is 15 residues. V shed 7 bases, J shed 6 bases, and the junction held 9 bases outside the gene matches. Germline V gives CDR1 MNHEY, CDR2 SVGAGI. The DNA of the CDR3 is TGTGCCAGCAACAGAGACAGGGGGATTGCCGGGGAGCTGTTTTTT. Amino acids: CASNRDRGIAGELFF.

The V call is TRBV28, the J call TRBJ2-5; 14 positions match TRBD2. With V trimmed by 8 bases and J by 5 bases, 7 bases remained unmatched. The germline CDR1 and CDR2 sequences are MDHEN and SYDVKM. The CDR3 runs to 15 residues. The CDR3 DNA sequence: TGTGCCAGCGGGACTAGCGGGAGCGTCCGGGAGACCCAGTACTTC. This codes for CASGTSGSVRETQYF.